The 22 T cell receptor beta chains in this list originate from one sample, sequenced in a study of cytomegalovirus exposure and HLA in healthy donors. The study ran its PCR with 60 Vbeta and 13 Jbeta primers. Only in-frame clones appear in the TCRdb table, and some are missing; sequencing was by immunoSEQ multiplex PCR. Among 90,000 to 150,000 clones, roughly 77% were seen once, and the ten largest hold around 2%. Sequencing input: PBMCs. The receptors were sampled from a middle-aged man in good health and CMV-seronegative.

This clone was seen a handful of times. This sequence joins TRBV29-1 and TRBJ1-6, with D maybe TRBD1 (5 bases). The V end lost 5 bases, the J end lost 7 bases, and 12 bases lay between the germline ends. The CDR3 has 13 residues. CDR1 SQVTM and CDR2 ANQGSEA come from the germline V gene. The CDR3, as DNA: TGCAGCGTTCGCGGGACTGAGAATTCACCCCTCCACTTT. Its protein is CSVRGTENSPLHF.

This clone was observed a single time. The rearrangement joins TRBV28 to TRBJ1-1; the match to TRBD1 covers 10 bases. J lost 4 bases, V lost 2 bases, and 13 bases had no gene match. Germline lookup yields CDR1 MDHEN and CDR2 SYDVKM. The CDR3 runs 18 residues. CDR3 sequence reads: CASSLPPGTGVRVTEAFF. The CDR3 region has the DNA TGTGCCAGCAGTTTACCCCCCGGGACAGGGGTTCGGGTCACTGAAGCTTTCTTT.

This clone was seen a single time. This chain joins TRBV30 and TRBJ2-5, with 8 bases fitting TRBD2. Judging by the DNA end, TRBJ2-7 fits better; the J call may be wrong. Germline CDR1 GTSNPN, CDR2 SVGIG (reference sequence). There are 14 residues in the CDR3. CDR3 nucleotide sequence: TGTGCCTGGAGCCCCGGGGGGGGCGGATACGAGCAGTACTTC. The encoded protein is CAWSPGGGGYEQYF.

This clone turned up a few times. V is TRBV29-1 and J is TRBJ2-1; D perhaps matches TRBD1 (5 bases). Looked up from germline, CDR1 is SQVTM and CDR2 is ANQGSEA. Trimming pared 5 bases from V and 6 bases from J, leaving 14 bases between. CDR3 length equals 13 residues. The CDR3 nucleotides are TGCAGCGTTCTTACAGGACGAATCAATGAGCAGTTCTTC. This sequence encodes CSVLTGRINEQFF.

The chain joins TRBV28 to TRBJ1-3, with D possibly matching TRBD1 (6 bases). Per germline, CDR1 MDHEN and CDR2 SYDVKM. The germline V and J ends were trimmed by 4 bases and 2 bases, with 15 bases remaining between them. The CDR3 loop spans 16 amino acids. Written as DNA, the CDR3 is TGTGCCAGCAGTTCTCCCCGGACAGTTACTGGAAACACCATATATTTT. Protein product: CASSSPRTVTGNTIYF.

A word on this clone: One junction end disagrees with the germline gene, perhaps due to a read error. The V gene is TRBV7-9, the J gene TRBJ2-7; 8 bases align to TRBD1. Looked up from germline, CDR1 is SEHNR and CDR2 is FQNEAQ (reference sequence). The CDR3 has 16 residues. The CDR3 DNA sequence: TGTTCCAGCAGCTTAGCGGTCGGACAGGGTACCTACGAGCAGTACTTC. It is translated as CSSSLAVGQGTYEQYF. Full variable domain (remainder filled in from reference TRBV7-9 and TRBJ2-7): DTGVSQNPRHKITKRGQNVTFRCDPISEHNRLYWYRQTLGQGPEFLTYFQNEAQLEKSRLLSDRFSAERPKGSFSTLEIQRTEQGDSAMYLCSSSLAVGQGTYEQYFGPGTRLTVT.

The V call is TRBV7-9, the J call TRBJ1-6; D is unresolved. The CDR3 is 15 residues long. The germline V gene encodes CDR1 SEHNR and CDR2 FQNEAQ (reference sequence). Trimming cost V 5 bases and J 7 bases, with 15 bases left between them. CDR3 DNA: TGTGCCAGCAGCGAACAGCCGTCTGGGAATTCACCCCTCCACTTT. Its translation is CASSEQPSGNSPLHF.

The rearrangement uses TRBV5-4 and TRBJ2-1, with 8 bases matching TRBD2. CDR3 size: 16 residues. V shed 2 bases and J 8 bases; nucleotides not matched to a gene: 12. CDR1 is SGHNT and CDR2 is YYREEE in the germline V gene (reference sequence). The CDR3 bases are TGTGCCAGCAGCTTAACCCCAAGCGGGAGTGGCTATGAGCAGTTCTTC. This translates into CASSLTPSGSGYEQFF.

V usage is TRBV7-8 and J usage is TRBJ2-2; TRBD2 matches at 16 bases. V was pared by 6 bases and J by 6 bases, with 4 bases of the junction left unmatched. CDR3 length equals 16 residues. In germline, CDR1 is SGHVS, CDR2 FQNEAQ. CDR3 nucleotide sequence: TGTGCCAGCAGACCCGGGACTAGCGGGGGGGCCGGGGAGCTGTTTTTT. Protein: CASRPGTSGGAGELFF.

V usage is TRBV5-4 and J usage is TRBJ2-2; 8 bases line up with TRBD2. The CDR3 extends over 16 amino acids. Trimming removed 4 bases from V and 1 base from J; junction bases left unmatched: 6. Germline V gene lookup returns CDR1 SGHNT and CDR2 YYREEE (reference sequence). CDR3 nucleotide sequence: TGTGCCAGCAGCCAGATAGCGGGATTGAACACCGGGGAGCTGTTTTTT. It specifies CASSQIAGLNTGELFF.

The rearrangement uses TRBV29-1 and TRBJ2-5, with 8 bases aligning to TRBD2. CDR1 is SQVTM and CDR2 is ANQGSEA in the germline V gene. The junction had 3 bases not matched to a gene; V was cut back by 2 bases and J by 4 bases. CDR3 size: 13 residues. As DNA, the CDR3 is TGCAGCGTTGAACGGCTAGCGGGAGAGACCCAGTACTTC. Translated, it gives CSVERLAGETQYF.

In this sample, this clone turned up once. The chain combines TRBV4-2 with TRBJ1-6; perhaps TRBD1 as D (6 bases). Germline V gene data show CDR1 as LGHNA and CDR2 as YNFKEQ. Trimming pared 4 bases from V and 9 bases from J, leaving 19 bases between. This CDR3 contains 16 residues. CDR3 sequence reads: CASSPPRGTTGSPLHF. The CDR3 DNA reads as TGTGCCAGCAGCCCGCCGAGGGGGACAACAGGTTCACCCCTCCACTTT.

Of note for this clone: The junction departs from germline at one end; a sequencing error may be responsible. This chain connects TRBV5-6 to TRBJ1-2, with 8 positions matching TRBD1. The germline V gene has CDR1 SGHDT and CDR2 YYEEEE. The CDR3 has 12 residues. DNA of the CDR3: TGTGCCAGCAGCTTGGTCGGGACAGGCGTATCCTTC. Protein sequence: CASSLVGTGVSF.

The rearrangement joins TRBV19 to TRBJ1-2; possibly TRBD1 for D (6 bases). The CDR3 consists of 12 residues. V shed 3 bases and J shed 7 bases, with 9 bases lying between them. Germline assignment: CDR1 LNHDA and CDR2 SQIVND (reference sequence). The CDR3 spells CASSIATGGYTF. The CDR3 DNA sequence: TGTGCCAGTAGTATCGCGACAGGTGGCTACACCTTC.

The chain combines TRBV29-1 with TRBJ2-2, with 7 positions matching TRBD1. The CDR3 contains 14 residues. V lost 1 base, J lost 5 bases, and 4 bases stayed unmatched. Germline V gene sequence: CDR1 SQVTM, CDR2 ANQGSEA. For the CDR3, the DNA is TGCAGCGTTGAAGGGACAGGTAGTACCGGGGAGCTGTTTTTT. Its protein is CSVEGTGSTGELFF.

This chain links TRBV15 with TRBJ2-7; 9 bases map to TRBD1. V lost 3 bases to trimming and J lost 3 bases; unmatched junction nucleotides: 9. The germline gives CDR1 LNHNV, CDR2 YYDKDF (reference sequence). The CDR3 sequence is 16 residues long. The CDR3 bases are TGTGCCACCAGCAGCCCCCTCGGGACAGGGAACTACGAGCAGTACTTC. Translating it yields CATSSPLGTGNYEQYF.

The chain employs TRBV7-2 and TRBJ1-5; 7 bases map to TRBD1. The junction had 12 bases not matched to a gene; V was cut back by 7 bases and J by 6 bases. This CDR3 has 15 amino acids. Germline V CDR1 and CDR2: SGHTA, FQGNSA. CDR3 bases: TGTGCCAGCAACATGCGACAGGGTTCCAGTCAGCCCCAGCATTTT. Translating gives CASNMRQGSSQPQHF.

V gene TRBV6-5 combines with J gene TRBJ1-1, with D unresolved. The CDR3 has 13 amino acids. The germline V and J ends were trimmed by 7 bases and 0 bases, with 9 bases remaining between them. Germline CDR1 and CDR2: MNHEY and SVGAGI. CDR3 in amino acids: CASIDILNTEAFF. CDR3 bases: TGTGCCAGCATCGACATACTGAACACTGAAGCTTTCTTT.

This chain connects TRBV18 to TRBJ1-5, with 7 nucleotides matching TRBD1. Germline-derived CDR1 and CDR2 are KGHSH and LQKENI. After removal of 2 bases from V and 7 bases from J, the junction contained 5 bases not matched to a gene. The CDR3 runs to 14 residues. CDR3 sequence (DNA): TGTGCCAGCTCACCAAATCAGGGGGAACAGCCCCAGCATTTT. This gives the protein CASSPNQGEQPQHF. Full variable domain (remainder filled in from reference TRBV18 and TRBJ1-5): NAGVMQNPRHLVRRRGQEARLRCSPMKGHSHVYWYRQLPEEGLKFMVYLQKENIIDESGMPKERFSAEFPKEGPSILRIQQVVRGDSAAYFCASSPNQGEQPQHFGDGTRLSIL.

This chain links TRBV7-2 with TRBJ2-5; 8 positions match TRBD1. There are 16 residues in the CDR3. After removal of 3 bases from V and 4 bases from J, the junction contained 10 bases not matched to a gene. From germline, CDR1 is SGHTA and CDR2 FQGNSA. The CDR3 spells CASSLGWGQGAETQYF. In DNA, the CDR3 is TGTGCCAGCAGCTTGGGATGGGGTCAGGGGGCAGAGACCCAGTACTTC. Drawing the rest from reference TRBV7-2 and TRBJ2-5, the complete variable domain is GAGVSQSPSNKVTEKGKDVELRCDPISGHTALYWYRQSLGQGLEFLIYFQGNSAPDKSGLPSDRFSAERTGGSVSTLTIQRTQQEDSAVYLCASSLGWGQGAETQYFGPGTRLLVL.

The V gene is TRBV5-1, the J gene TRBJ2-7, with 12 nucleotides matching TRBD1. The germline CDR1 and CDR2 sequences are SGHRS and YFSETQ. The CDR3 runs 15 residues. The V segment lost 4 bases and the J segment 4 bases; nucleotides outside the gene matches: 6. The CDR3 spells CASSPGTGGGYEQYF. The CDR3 nucleotides read TGCGCCAGCAGCCCCGGGACAGGGGGCGGGTACGAGCAGTACTTC.

The chain recombines TRBV10-1 with TRBJ2-7; D is perhaps TRBD2 (5 bases). Germline values: CDR1 WNHNN, CDR2 SYGVQD (reference sequence). The CDR3 is made up of 14 amino acids. V lost 2 bases and J 6 bases, leaving 14 bases between the germline ends. CDR3 DNA: TGCGCCAGCAGTGAGGCGGGCTCTACGGGCGAGCAGTACTTC. Protein sequence: CASSEAGSTGEQYF.